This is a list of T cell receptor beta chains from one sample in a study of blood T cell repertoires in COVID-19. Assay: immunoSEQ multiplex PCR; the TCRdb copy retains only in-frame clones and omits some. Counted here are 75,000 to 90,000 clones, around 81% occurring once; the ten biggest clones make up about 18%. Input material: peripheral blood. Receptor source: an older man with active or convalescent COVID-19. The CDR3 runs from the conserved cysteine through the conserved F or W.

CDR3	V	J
CASSIPGSGNTIYF	TRBV19	TRBJ1-3
CASLGRQGEQFF	TRBV6-5	TRBJ2-1
CASSRGAQGAHTEAFF	TRBV11-3	TRBJ1-1
CATNRGPGGYTF	TRBV6-5	TRBJ1-2
CASSPFTGQNTGELFF	TRBV18	TRBJ2-2
CASSFYGTQHF	TRBV28	TRBJ1-5
CASRTGTSALDGELFF	TRBV19	TRBJ2-2
CASSLPQGAYNSPLHF	TRBV5-6	TRBJ1-6
CASSSPFDRGRAFF	TRBV7-9	TRBJ2-1
CASSPRQGQGNPQETQYF	TRBV3-1/TRBV3-2	TRBJ2-5
CASSLVPTTSGGYNEQFF	TRBV5-1	TRBJ2-1
CASRRRTYRTSGKFSSYNEQFF	TRBV12-2	TRBJ2-1
CSASLAGNTYNEQFF	TRBV20-1	TRBJ2-1
CASNPGDNSPLHF	TRBV5-1	TRBJ1-6
CASSSALLAGVANEQFF	TRBV27	TRBJ2-1
CASSQVGLAQNTGELFF	TRBV4-1	TRBJ2-2
CASSPLAGIMNTGELFF	TRBV18	TRBJ2-2
CASSPGTGRGYTF	TRBV5-5	TRBJ1-2
CASSLKRVLSTDTQYF	TRBV9	TRBJ2-3
CAHSSDRLGNTIYF	TRBV30	TRBJ1-3
CASSLAPTDTQYF	TRBV5-1	TRBJ2-3
CASSETTGLTEAFF	TRBV25-1	TRBJ1-1
CASGYRMNTEAFF	TRBV11-2	TRBJ1-1
CASNPFGVGETQYF	TRBV11-3	TRBJ2-5
CASSQSEGGNSPLHF	TRBV16	TRBJ1-6
CAISESPQYTEAFF	TRBV10-3	TRBJ1-1
CASTKQGTLTGELFF	TRBV27	TRBJ2-2
CASSLSGIGEKLFF	TRBV5-1	TRBJ1-4
CASSSPSGGVTGELFF	TRBV7-2	TRBJ2-2
CASSSQSTVLHTQYF	TRBV2	TRBJ2-3